This T cell receptor beta chain was identified in a study of CD8+ T cells in alopecia areata. The study, taken as a whole, reports: More clonal than normal scalp was lesional scalp, particularly alopecia totalis/universalis.

The CDR3 has 14 amino acids. Trimming removed 5 bases from V and 5 bases from J, with 16 bases in between. Germline V gene data show CDR1 as MDHEN and CDR2 as SYDVKM. From PBMCs, CD4+ and CD8+ T cells were sorted. Isolated RNA was reverse transcribed into cDNA used as the sequencing template. Libraries were prepared by immunoSEQ multiplex PCR; TCRdb keeps only in-frame clonotypes and omits some of them. Altogether fewer than 90,000 clones are present, roughly half being singletons, with the ten largest covering roughly 6%. This clone was counted a few times. Its target is unknown. This sequence originates from a human donor with alopecia areata. The chain is built from TRBV28 and TRBJ2-7; no reliable D call. The source material was NKG2D-high CD8+ T cells sorted from blood. In DNA, the CDR3 is TGTGCCAGCAGTCCTATCTTTTTCCGTGACGAGCAGTACTTC. This codes for CASSPIFFRDEQYF.